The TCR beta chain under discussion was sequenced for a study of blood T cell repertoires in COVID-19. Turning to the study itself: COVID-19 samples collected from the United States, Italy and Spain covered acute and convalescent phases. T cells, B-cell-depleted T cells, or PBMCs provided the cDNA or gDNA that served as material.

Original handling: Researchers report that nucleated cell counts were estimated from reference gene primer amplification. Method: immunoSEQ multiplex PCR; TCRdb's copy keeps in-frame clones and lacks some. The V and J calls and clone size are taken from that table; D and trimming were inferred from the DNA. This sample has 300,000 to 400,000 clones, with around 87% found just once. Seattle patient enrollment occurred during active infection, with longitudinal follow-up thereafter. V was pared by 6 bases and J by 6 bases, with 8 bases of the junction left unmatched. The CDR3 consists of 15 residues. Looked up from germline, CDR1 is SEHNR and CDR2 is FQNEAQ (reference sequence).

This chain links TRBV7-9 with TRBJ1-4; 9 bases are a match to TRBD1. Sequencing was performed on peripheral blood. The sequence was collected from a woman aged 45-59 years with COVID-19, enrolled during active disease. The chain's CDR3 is CASRDRGSRDEKLFF. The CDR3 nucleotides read TGTGCCAGCAGGGACAGGGGCTCCCGCGATGAAAAACTGTTTTTT.